This TCR beta chain was found in a study of T cell repertoires in cytomegalovirus infection. Background on the study: HLA-C-restricted CMV epitopes, recently identified, and well-studied HLA-B-restricted ones were used by the study. Both CMV infection and a matching HLA type were indicated by public TCR beta signatures. Regarding the study as a whole: The study found HLA-C-restricted CMV-specific TCR beta clonotypes dominating the ex vivo response.

On this clonotype itself: Its antigen remains unidentified.

MiXCR was run by TCRdb on the reads, yielding one entry per CDR3 protein. The sample holds 680,000 or so distinct CDR3 sequences; roughly 30% are singletons and the top ten take around a sixth. There are 16 residues in the CDR3. Trimming removed 7 bases from V and 6 bases from J; junction bases left unmatched: 13. From germline, CDR1 is DFQATT and CDR2 SNEGSKA (reference sequence). Sequences were derived from cultured PBMCs, sampled from culture after CMV antigen stimulation. This TCR was sampled from a human donor in good health (CMV status not recorded). Some clones in this sample may be carry-over from other donors' samples. This chain links TRBV20-1 with TRBJ2-6, with TRBD1 identical over 9 bases. CDR3 region: CSEPQGAVFTANVLTF. DNA of the CDR3: TGCAGTGAGCCACAGGGGGCCGTCTTCACGGCCAACGTCCTGACTTTC.